These 17 T cell receptor beta chains were sequenced from one sample in a study of tumor-infiltrating lymphocytes in primary liver carcinoma. From about 0.5 ug of total RNA, TCR beta-specific cDNA was reverse-transcribed using a constant-region primer. Construction of TCR beta libraries relied on three successive nested multiplex PCR rounds employing slightly modified ARM-PCR. Amplification in the first two PCR rounds was performed using TRBV1-TRBV30 forward primers and a C-beta reverse primer for around 10 cycles each. TCRdb re-called the multiplex PCR reads through MiXCR, storing one row per CDR3 protein. Of 80,000 to 100,000 distinct CDR3 sequences in the sample, around 68% were seen once. Unsorted bulk tissue, roughly 20-34 mg of it, served as the source for co-extraction of RNA and DNA. Sequencing input: tumor-adjacent normal liver tissue. These receptors came from a man in his forties with primary liver carcinoma and hepatitis B virus infection.

V and J are TRBV20-1 and TRBJ2-2; 13 bases line up with TRBD2. V gave up 4 bases and J gave up 7 bases; unmatched junction bases: 9. This CDR3 region has 16 residues. Per germline, CDR1 DFQATT and CDR2 SNEGSKA (reference sequence). The CDR3 spells CSANPGLAGAVGELFF. The CDR3 DNA sequence: TGCAGTGCTAACCCCGGACTAGCGGGAGCGGTCGGGGAGCTGTTTTTT.

On this clonotype itself: One junction end does not reproduce the germline sequence, and a read error may be involved. The chain combines TRBV28 with TRBJ2-2, with D possibly matching TRBD2 (6 bases). The CDR3 contains 17 residues. The germline V gene encodes CDR1 MDHEN and CDR2 SYDVKM. The CDR3 spells CASTVYGGGLGTRELFF. The CDR3 nucleotides read TGTGCCAGCACCGTGTATGGTGGGGGTCTTGGGACCCGGGAGTTGTTTTTT.

This clonotype was seen more than once but under ten times. The genes are TRBV30 and TRBJ2-7; D perhaps matches TRBD1 (5 bases). Germline assignment: CDR1 GTSNPN and CDR2 SVGIG (reference sequence). The CDR3 covers 12 residues. The V end lost 5 bases, the J end lost 4 bases, and 12 bases lay between the germline ends. In nucleotides, the CDR3 is TGTGCCTGGTCACCCAGGGATTACGAGCAGTACTTC. Its protein is CAWSPRDYEQYF.

This clonotype was observed many times. The CDR3 nucleotides are TGCGCCAGCAGCCCACAGGGTCAGACGAACACCGGGGAGCTGTTTTTT. It specifies CASSPQGQTNTGELFF. The chain recombines TRBV4-1 with TRBJ2-2; maybe TRBD1 (6 bases). The CDR3 runs 16 residues. V was pared by 4 bases and J by 0 bases, with 12 bases between. CDR1 is MGHRA, CDR2 YSYEKL, per germline.

About this clonotype: A much bigger clone sits one base away, suggesting this may be a read error. V usage is TRBV5-5 and J usage is TRBJ2-2; a weak D match, TRBD1 (5 bases). Germline V CDR1 and CDR2: SGHKS, YYEKEE (reference sequence). The CDR3 is 15 residues long. CDR3 DNA: TGTGCCAGCAACTTGACAGTGGCGAACACCGGGGAGCTGTTTTTT. The encoded protein is CASNLTVANTGELFF.

The chain recombines TRBV11-2 with TRBJ2-2; no clear D gene. The CDR3 runs 15 residues. CDR1 is SGHAT and CDR2 is FQNNGV in the germline V gene. V lost 5 bases, J lost 9 bases, and 19 bases lay in between. The CDR3 sequence is CASSTWTLQTWELFF. CDR3 nucleotide sequence: TGTGCCAGCAGCACCTGGACCCTGCAGACCTGGGAGCTGTTTTTT.

Within the sample, this clonotype is medium-sized. The chain has TRBV7-9 and TRBJ2-7; D is ambiguous. Germline values: CDR1 SEHNR, CDR2 FQNEAQ (reference sequence). The CDR3 sequence is 13 residues long. Trimming removed 5 bases from V and 0 bases from J, with 8 bases in between. In DNA form, the CDR3 reads TGTGCCAGCAGCCCGTCTAGCTCCTACGAGCAGTACTTC. It is translated as CASSPSSSYEQYF.

Worth noting for this clonotype: This clone may be a read error of a much larger clone one base away. The chain links TRBV28 to TRBJ2-1, with a possible D match to TRBD1 (5 bases). The V and J ends lost 7 bases and 2 bases respectively, with 15 bases between them. This CDR3 has 15 residues. The germline V gene has CDR1 MDHEN and CDR2 SYDVKM. The CDR3 DNA follows: TGTGCCAGCACAGGGCGGAATGCCCCCTACAATGAGCAGTTCTTC. This sequence encodes CASTGRNAPYNEQFF.

Worth noting for this clonotype: One end of the junction varies from germline; a read error may be responsible. The V gene is TRBV11-1, the J gene TRBJ2-1, with TRBD2 matching over 11 bases. CDR3 size: 17 residues. Germline loops: CDR1 SGHAT, CDR2 FQDESV (reference sequence). The CDR3 DNA reads TGTGACAGCAGCTTGGAACTAGCGGGAGAAGTTGACAATGAGCAGTTCTTC. This sequence encodes CDSSLELAGEVDNEQFF. The complete variable domain, with remaining parts taken from reference TRBV11-1 and TRBJ2-1, reads EAEVAQSPRYKITEKSQAVAFWCDPISGHATLYWYRQILGQGPELLVQFQDESVVDDSQLPKDRFSAERLKGVDSTLKIQPAELGDSAMYLCDSSLELAGEVDNEQFFGPGTRLTVL.

A word on this clonotype: At one boundary the junction diverges from the germline segment, which might be a read error. The chain links TRBV11-2 to TRBJ2-1, with 7 bases that match TRBD2. This CDR3 contains 15 residues. Per germline, CDR1 SGHAT and CDR2 FQNNGV. The CDR3 sequence: CASSLVAGAQYEQFF. The CDR3 nucleotides are TGTGCCAGCAGTTTAGTGGCGGGAGCGCAATATGAGCAGTTCTTC.

This clonotype was seen just once. The conserved closing phenylalanine or tryptophan is absent in this CDR3, likely reflecting a read error. The J gene is TRBJ1-2, the V gene TRBV12-3 or TRBV12-4; no reliable D call. V lost 9 bases to trimming and J lost 1 base, with 12 bases between them. This CDR3 spans 13 amino acids. CDR3 sequence: CARSRRVNYGYTL. CDR3 DNA sequence: TGTGCCAGGAGCCGAAGGGTTAACTATGGCTACACCTTA.

About this clonotype: A read error may account for a junction end that differs from germline. The chain uses TRBV29-1 and TRBJ2-5; 10 bases match TRBD2. Looked up from germline, CDR1 is SQVTM and CDR2 is ANQGSEA. The CDR3 consists of 14 residues. The CDR3 DNA is TGCAGCGTTGGAGGGCTAGCGGGAGACATGACCCAGTGCTTC. Amino acid sequence: CSVGGLAGDMTQCF.

The J gene is TRBJ2-7, the V gene TRBV7-9; TRBD2 might be the D (5 bases). V lost 4 bases and J 3 bases, leaving 7 bases between the germline ends. The CDR3 contains 12 residues. CDR1 is SEHNR, CDR2 FQNEAQ, per germline (reference sequence). CDR3 residues: CASSSDFYEQYF. The CDR3 DNA reads as TGTGCCAGCAGCTCGGACTTCTACGAGCAGTACTTC.

Concerning this clonotype itself: An end of the junction differs from the germline gene, which may be a read error. The V and J genes are TRBV4-1 and TRBJ2-7; D gene unclear. This CDR3 spans 16 amino acids. Germline loops: CDR1 MGHRA, CDR2 YSYEKL. In DNA, the CDR3 is TGCTCCAGTAGCCCCCAGAGTCCCGATAGCTCCTACGAGCAGTACTTC. It encodes CSSSPQSPDSSYEQYF.

This clonotype is termed medium-sized. The V call is TRBV11-2, the J call TRBJ2-7, with TRBD1 identical over 7 bases. The CDR3 totals 15 residues. The germline CDR1 and CDR2 sequences are SGHAT and FQNNGV. V shed 3 bases and J 5 bases; nucleotides not matched to a gene: 10. CDR3 DNA sequence: TGTGCCAGCAGCTTGAGACAGGGTATCCGCCACGAGCAGTACTTC. Amino acids: CASSLRQGIRHEQYF. The whole variable domain, filled in from reference TRBV11-2 and TRBJ2-7, reads EAGVAQSPRYKIIEKRQSVAFWCNPISGHATLYWYQQILGQGPKLLIQFQNNGVVDDSQLPKDRFSAERLKGVDSTLKIQPAKLEDSAVYLCASSLRQGIRHEQYFGPGTRLTVT.

Points on this clonotype: The junction departs from germline at one end; a sequencing error may be responsible. This chain links TRBV28 with TRBJ1-2, with D unclear. The CDR3 loop spans 15 amino acids. The germline CDR1 and CDR2 sequences are MDHEN and SYDVKM. CDR3 sequence reads: CASRLTGRSNYVYTF. CDR3 coding DNA: TGTGCCAGCAGGCTGACCGGCCGCTCTAACTATGTCTACACCTTC.

This clonotype was seen once. A read error may account for a junction end that differs from germline. V gene TRBV12-3 or TRBV12-4 combines with J gene TRBJ2-7; 9 nucleotides agree with TRBD1. The CDR3 runs to 14 residues. CDR3 DNA: TGTGCCGGCAGCACAGGGGGCCTCAGGGACGAGCAATACTTC. It yields the protein CAGSTGGLRDEQYF.